This T cell receptor (beta chain) was obtained from a study of graft-versus-host responses after intestinal transplantation (dated by TCRdb to the early 2020s). About the full investigation: The transplants that recipients got were multivisceral, liver-intestinal, or isolated intestinal. A cohort of more than 20 intestinal transplant recipients, including one retransplant, was enrolled, and a few patients lacking pretransplant specimens were excluded. Bulk TCR-beta CDR3 sequencing was used to track graft-versus-host and host-versus-graft alloreactive T cell clones in the graft, circulation and bone marrow after intestinal transplantation. Every recipient was given anti-thymocyte globulin induction, followed by around three years of maintenance tacrolimus and steroids. A peak of at least 4% donor T cells among recipient peripheral blood mononuclear cells was the definition used for donor T cell macrochimerism. To identify alloreactive clones, pre-transplant mixed lymphocyte reaction products were sequenced and compared with unstimulated pre-transplant donor and recipient T cells. Rather than being sequenced by the commercial service, samples from three later patients were sequenced in-house on an Illumina MiSeq and processed with MiXCR. Summary of the overall study and its limitations: In patients with donor T cell macrochimerism, the allografts had high GvH to HvG T cell clonal ratios. The relatively low number and heterogeneity of intestinal transplant patients limited the conclusions. GvH clones were found in recipient bone marrow, and some of the GvH clones appeared earlier in ileal mucosa or blood, which is consistent with an intestinal mucosal origin. Peak levels of circulating GvH clones were associated with declines in HvG clones early after transplant.

Blood samples were collected up to 4 times in the first month after transplant and then at least monthly when available. Preparation of the library involved the immunoSEQ multiplex PCR assay. For most patients, genomic DNA was subjected to high-throughput TCR-beta CDR3 sequencing by Adaptive Biotechnologies. Per the source publication's procedure: Adaptive's ImmunoSEQ software was the source of the TCR sequencing data for 15 to 20 patients, while a few other patients were processed with MiXCR and VDJtools. CDR3 nucleotide sequences shared between donor and recipient were removed because their origin could not be assigned. To be classed as alloreactive, a clone needed at least 2-fold expansion over unstimulated cells and a minimum CFSE-low frequency of 0.002% (template counts) or 0.001% (read counts). Mappable clones were those detected in sequenced pre-transplant spleen, lymph node, or MLR CFSE-low populations of the donor or recipient. Cumulative frequency of alloreactive clones was calculated as a percentage of all sequences weighted by copy number. TCRdb obtained this table from immuneACCESS and retained in-frame rearrangements with V and J assigned. These tables miss some clones; where compared with another copy, unresolved V genes account for less than half of the shortfall, and the remainder is unexplained. The V and J calls and the clone size are those of that table, but D and trimming were determined from the DNA. This sample comprises some 31,000 clones, about 85% of them detected only once. The ten most abundant clones make up roughly 10% of the sample.

With respect to this clone: Its antigen is unknown. One base away there is no much larger clone; base qualities are not given.

For CDR1 and CDR2, the germline V gene lists SGDLS and YYNGEE. The CDR3 holds 14 amino acids from the cysteine to the phenylalanine. Of all the DNA, just the CDR3 is kept, 42 bases in frame from base 1. Trimming costs V 0 bases and J 4 bases, and their ends lie 9 bases apart. The material sequenced was PBMCs, taken nearly 470 days after intestinal transplantation. The chain couples TRBV9 to TRBJ2-3, with TRBD2 perhaps the D gene, on 5 matching bases. This receptor was obtained from a human patient who received an intestinal transplant, so some T cells may come from the graft donor. The CDR3 loop reads CASSVVALADTQYF. Read as DNA, the sequence is TGTGCCAGCAGCGTAGTAGCGCTGGCAGATACGCAGTATTTT.